The 14 T cell receptor beta chains below all came from one sample that was sequenced in a study of blood T cell repertoires in COVID-19. Clones were sequenced by immunoSEQ multiplex PCR, and TCRdb holds only the in-frame ones, with some missing. The sample includes fewer than 150,000 clones, 70% to 85% of them seen just once. Sequenced input: peripheral blood. These receptors came from a woman of 80 years or more in a cohort sampled during active or convalescent COVID-19.

The chain has TRBV18 and TRBJ1-1; no firm D call. The CDR3 runs to 14 residues. Germline V CDR1 and CDR2: KGHSH, LQKENI. Deletions cut 2 bases from V and 0 bases from J, with 7 bases between. CDR3 DNA sequence: TGTGCCAGCTCACCAAGAGGGCTGAACACTGAAGCTTTCTTT. It yields the protein CASSPRGLNTEAFF.

The chain uses TRBV5-4 and TRBJ2-7; 7 bases agree with TRBD1. The CDR3 has 14 residues. Trimming cost V 6 bases and J 6 bases; bases outside gene matches: 12. Germline V gene sequence: CDR1 SGHNT, CDR2 YYREEE (reference sequence). Here the CDR3 reads CASNVNRGRREQYF. For the CDR3, the DNA is TGTGCCAGCAATGTAAACAGGGGTCGGCGCGAGCAGTACTTC.

In its sample, this clone was seen once. V gene TRBV20-1 combines with J gene TRBJ1-1; D not certain. V was shortened by 7 bases and J by 3 bases, with 9 bases between the two germline ends. There are 11 residues in the CDR3. CDR1 is DFQATT and CDR2 is SNEGSKA in the germline V gene (reference sequence). Written as DNA, the CDR3 is TGCAGTGGGAGGGAGGACACTGAAGCTTTCTTT. Protein: CSGREDTEAFF.

The chain employs TRBV25-1 and TRBJ2-3; D may be TRBD2 (7 bases). With 4 bases removed from V and 7 bases from J, the gap between germline ends came to 12 bases. The germline V gene encodes CDR1 MGHDK and CDR2 SYGVNS. The CDR3 consists of 13 residues. CDR3 coding DNA: TGTGCCAGCAGTGTTGCGGGGGCAAATACGCAGTATTTT. Its protein is CASSVAGANTQYF.

The chain carries TRBV7-2 and TRBJ2-5; tentatively, D is TRBD2 (6 bases). Trimming stripped 1 base from V and 0 bases from J, with 12 bases between. CDR1 SGHTA and CDR2 FQGNSA come from the germline V gene. The CDR3 covers 16 residues. In DNA, the CDR3 is TGTGCCAGCAGCTTAGGCACTAGCTGGTACCAAGAGACCCAGTACTTC. Amino acids: CASSLGTSWYQETQYF.

The chain links TRBV5-1 to TRBJ2-3; TRBD2 matches 13 bases. The germline gives CDR1 SGHRS, CDR2 YFSETQ. The CDR3 sequence is 16 residues long. With V trimmed by 4 bases and J by 7 bases, 9 bases remained unmatched. The CDR3 DNA sequence: TGCGCCAGCAGCACACGACTAGCGGGGGGCACTAATACGCAGTATTTT. Protein product: CASSTRLAGGTNTQYF. Full variable domain (missing parts from reference TRBV5-1 and TRBJ2-3): KAGVTQTPRYLIKTRGQQVTLSCSPISGHRSVSWYQQTPGQGLQFLFEYFSETQRNKGNFPGRFSGRQFSNSRSEMNVSTLELGDSALYLCASSTRLAGGTNTQYFGPGTRLTVL.

The gene calls are TRBV19 and TRBJ1-2; TRBD1 matches 7 bases. The germline CDR1 and CDR2 sequences are LNHDA and SQIVND (reference sequence). V was pared by 4 bases and J by 8 bases, with 10 bases of the junction left unmatched. The CDR3 runs 14 residues. DNA of the CDR3: TGTGCCAGTAGTACCCGGGACAGTCGTCGGGGCTACACCTTC. It specifies CASSTRDSRRGYTF.

A few counts support this clone. J is TRBJ2-1 and V is TRBV19; 12 nucleotides match TRBD2. Germline assignment: CDR1 LNHDA and CDR2 SQIVND (reference sequence). The junction had 4 bases not matched to a gene; V was cut back by 9 bases and J by 4 bases. The CDR3 extends over 14 amino acids. CDR3 bases: TGTGCCAGCTCCGGGACTAGCGGGTACAATGAGCAGTTCTTC. This sequence encodes CASSGTSGYNEQFF.

V and J are TRBV28 and TRBJ1-1, with D perhaps matching TRBD1 (6 bases). Trimming pared 6 bases from V and 2 bases from J, leaving 13 bases between. This CDR3 is built from 14 residues. CDR1 is MDHEN and CDR2 is SYDVKM in the germline V gene. In nucleotides, the CDR3 is TGTGCCAGCAGGTCGACAGGTCTTAACACTGAAGCTTTCTTT. This gives the protein CASRSTGLNTEAFF.

As to this clone: Relative to the germline gene, one junction end is altered; a read error may explain this. The rearrangement links TRBV6-5 to TRBJ2-2, with TRBD1 matching 9 bases. Germline assignment: CDR1 MNHEY and CDR2 SVGAGI. CDR3 length equals 15 residues. The CDR3, as DNA: TGTGCCAGCAGTTACGGGACAGGGAACAGCGGGGAGCTGTTTTTT. Residues: CASSYGTGNSGELFF.

V usage is TRBV5-1 and J usage is TRBJ2-4, with TRBD2 identical over 10 bases. Germline V gene data show CDR1 as SGHRS and CDR2 as YFSETQ. The CDR3 is made up of 16 amino acids. The V segment lost 1 base and the J segment 2 bases; nucleotides outside the gene matches: 3. CDR3 sequence (DNA): TGCGCCAGCAGCTTGAAAGCGGGGGGGACCAAAAACATTCAGTACTTC. Its protein is CASSLKAGGTKNIQYF.

The chain is built from TRBV18 and TRBJ1-5; no clear D gene. Per the germline V gene, CDR1 is KGHSH and CDR2 is LQKENI. The germline V and J ends were trimmed by 3 bases and 0 bases, with 12 bases remaining between them. This CDR3 has 16 residues. The CDR3 reads CASSPAGLNSNQPQHF. CDR3 nucleotide sequence: TGTGCCAGCTCACCGGCGGGGTTGAATAGCAATCAGCCCCAGCATTTT.

The chain uses TRBV18 and TRBJ2-7; 7 nucleotides match TRBD2. V lost 1 base and J lost 0; bases outside the gene matches: 6. The CDR3 totals 16 residues. Germline CDR1 and CDR2: KGHSH and LQKENI. The CDR3 DNA reads TGTGCCAGCTCACCACAGCGGGATTATAGCTCCTACGAGCAGTACTTC. It encodes CASSPQRDYSSYEQYF.

This chain links TRBV6-2 or TRBV6-3 with TRBJ1-2, with 8 positions matching TRBD1. J lost 5 bases, V lost 6 bases, and 5 bases had no gene match. CDR1 and CDR2 (germline): MNHEY, SVGEGT. This CDR3 has 13 amino acids. The CDR3 is CASSPDRVYGYTF. DNA for the CDR3: TGTGCCAGCAGCCCGGACAGGGTTTATGGCTACACCTTC.